This TCR beta chain was retrieved from a study of shared clonotypes between healthy human individuals. Study-wide results and limits: Relative to their counterparts shared across all four donors, non-shared clonotypes exhibited diminished generation probabilities.

Only in-frame clones appear in the TCRdb table, and some are missing; sequencing was by immunoSEQ multiplex PCR. The data contain millions of clones, about 95% of them singletons. Turning to this clone: Antigen specificity is unknown.

Germline loops: CDR1 LGHNA, CDR2 YSLEER. Between the trimmed V and J ends, which lost 0 bases and 3 bases, there was a span of 12 bases. There are 15 residues in the CDR3. Healthy adults negative for HIV, lacking recent acute infections or vaccinations, served as donors. The chain carries TRBV4-3 and TRBJ2-7; D is perhaps TRBD1 (6 bases). Sequencing input: naive CD4+ T cells sorted from blood. The subset here: CD45RA+ positively selected. This clonotype originated in a man between 18 and 35 years old in good health. The CDR3: CASSQDVQGGYEQYF. CDR3 nucleotide sequence: TGCGCCAGCAGCCAAGATGTACAGGGTGGCTACGAGCAGTACTTC.